A selection of T cell receptor beta chains follows, all from one sample in a study of cytomegalovirus exposure and HLA in healthy donors. The table came from immunoSEQ multiplex PCR; TCRdb's copy has only in-frame clones and leaves some out. The sample contains 100,000 to 150,000 clones, 80% to 90% of which appear only once. The sequencing sample was made of PBMCs. These receptors were obtained from a man younger than 35 in good health and CMV-seropositive. Both conserved end residues are part of each CDR3. D genes are given only for firm matches. The size entry is marked missing in some rows and otherwise reads once, few, many or a size class.

j_call v_call clone_size d_call cdr3_nt cdr3_aa
TRBJ2-3 TRBV9 NA NA TGTGCCAGCAGCGTAGGACAGTCGGGAGATACGCAGTATTTT CASSVGQSGDTQYF
TRBJ2-2 TRBV27 NA NA TGTGCCAGCGGTTCGGGAGTCACCGGGGAGCTGTTTTTT CASGSGVTGELFF
TRBJ2-7 TRBV18 once TRBD1 TGTGCCAGCTCACCCGGGACAGGGGTTCGCGAGCAGTACTTC CASSPGTGVREQYF
TRBJ1-6 TRBV5-6 NA NA TGTGCCAGCAGCTTGGGGGGAGGGAATTCACCCCTCCACTTT CASSLGGGNSPLHF
TRBJ2-7 TRBV27 NA TRBD1 TGTGCCAGCAGCCGGACAGGGGGTGGGTACGAGCAGTACTTC CASSRTGGGYEQYF
TRBJ1-2 TRBV10-2 NA NA TGCGCCAGCAGGGCAGCTCGGGGGTATGGCTACACCTTC CASRAARGYGYTF
TRBJ1-6 TRBV6-1 NA NA TGTGCCAGCAGTGAACCCATGACAAGATTTAATTCACCCCTCCACTTT CASSEPMTRFNSPLHF
TRBJ2-7 TRBV6-6 NA TRBD2 TGTGCCAGCAGTTACTCGACTAGCGGGGGGGACGAGCAGTACTTC CASSYSTSGGDEQYF
TRBJ2-7 TRBV7-9 NA TRBD1 TGTGCCAGCAGCTCGTCCAGGGACAGTTTGTACAACGAGCAGTACTTC CASSSSRDSLYNEQYF
TRBJ1-5 TRBV6-4 NA NA TGTGCCAGCAGCCATCAAAGCAATCAGCCCCAGCATTTT CASSHQSNQPQHF
TRBJ1-5 TRBV13 NA NA TGTGCCAGCAGTCGGGGGTTCAGCAATCAGCCCCAGCATTTT CASSRGFSNQPQHF
TRBJ1-5 TRBV6-1 NA TRBD1 TGTGCCAGCAGTGGCGCGGGACAGGGGATCTTTTCGGGCAATCAGCCCCAGCATTTT CASSGAGQGIFSGNQPQHF
TRBJ1-2 TRBV5-6 NA TRBD1 TGTGCCAGCGAGGCGGGACAGTTCTTTAACTATGGCTACACCTTC CASEAGQFFNYGYTF
TRBJ2-6 TRBV7-2 NA NA TGTGCCAGCAGCCCCATGGGGGCCTCTGGGGCCAACGTCCTGACTTTC CASSPMGASGANVLTF
TRBJ2-7 TRBV28 NA TRBD1 TGTGCCAGCAGTTTATGGCAGGGGGCCTACGAGCAGTACTTC CASSLWQGAYEQYF
TRBJ2-7 TRBV19 NA TRBD2 TGTGCCAGTAGTATTTATGGCGGGGGGTTGTACGAGCAGTACTTC CASSIYGGGLYEQYF
TRBJ2-1 TRBV4-2 NA TRBD2 TGTGCCAGCAGCCAAGATCCAAGCGGGGGGGCTGCTGAGCAGTTCTTC CASSQDPSGGAAEQFF
TRBJ2-1 TRBV14 NA TRBD1 TGTGCCAGCAGCCACCTAGGACCGCGGGACAGGGCACACAATGAGCAGTTCTTC CASSHLGPRDRAHNEQFF
TRBJ2-2 TRBV5-8 NA NA TGTGCCAGCAGCTTGTTTGGTGGGGATCGGGGCACCGGGGAGCTGTTTTTT CASSLFGGDRGTGELFF
TRBJ1-4 TRBV7-9 NA TRBD1 TGTGCCAGCAGTCCACAGGGGGAGGGGGAAAAACTGTTTTTT CASSPQGEGEKLFF
TRBJ2-3 TRBV28 NA NA TGTGCCAGCAGGGAGTACACAGATACGCAGTATTTT CASREYTDTQYF
TRBJ2-3 TRBV5-4 NA NA TGTGCCAGCAGCTTGGGCTCGGGGATTAGCACAGATACGCAGTATTTT CASSLGSGISTDTQYF
TRBJ1-5 TRBV4-3 NA NA TGCGCCAGCAGCCTACAGGGTGGCAATCAGCCCCAGCATTTT CASSLQGGNQPQHF
TRBJ2-2 TRBV27 NA TRBD2 TGTGCCAGCAGTACCCCGGGGGGGCGATACACCGGGGAGCTGTTTTTT CASSTPGGRYTGELFF